This T cell receptor (beta chain) was retrieved from a study of PD-1 blockade in classical Hodgkin lymphoma. Study-level findings and limits: There remain no defined causes for the repertoire differences, which possibly reflect disease activity or prior therapy.

Relapse after autologous stem cell transplantation occurred in every patient, and brentuximab vedotin exposure varied. A word on this clone: Antigen specificity is unknown.

The data were produced by immunoSEQ multiplex PCR, yet TCRdb's version contains in-frame clones alone and is incomplete. The data show about 41,000 clones, roughly three quarters seen once. The CDR3 extends over 16 amino acids. CDR1 GTSNPN and CDR2 SVGIG come from the germline V gene (reference sequence). After removal of 2 bases from V and 4 bases from J, the junction contained 14 bases not matched to a gene. Source: peripheral blood mononuclear cells (PBMCs), taken at baseline. This TCR was recovered from a human donor with classical Hodgkin lymphoma. The chain couples TRBV30 to TRBJ2-7; 7 positions agree with TRBD1. CDR3 nucleotide sequence: TGTGCCTGGAGTTCAAACAGGGGAACCCCTCCATACGAGCAGTACTTC. It codes for CAWSSNRGTPPYEQYF.